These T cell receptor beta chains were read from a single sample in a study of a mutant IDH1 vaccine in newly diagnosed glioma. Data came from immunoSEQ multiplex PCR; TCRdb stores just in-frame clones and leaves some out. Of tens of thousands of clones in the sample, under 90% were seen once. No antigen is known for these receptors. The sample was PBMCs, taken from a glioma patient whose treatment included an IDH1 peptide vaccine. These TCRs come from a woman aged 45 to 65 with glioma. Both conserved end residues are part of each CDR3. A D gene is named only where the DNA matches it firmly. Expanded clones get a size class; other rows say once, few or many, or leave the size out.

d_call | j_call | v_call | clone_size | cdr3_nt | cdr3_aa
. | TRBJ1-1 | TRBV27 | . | TGTGCCAGCAGTTTATTCGAGGGGAGTGAAGCTTTCTTT | CASSLFEGSEAFF
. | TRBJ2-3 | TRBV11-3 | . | TGTGCCAGCAGCTTAGATGGGTACTCTGGAGATACGCAGTATTTT | CASSLDGYSGDTQYF
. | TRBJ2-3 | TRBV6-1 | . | TGTGCCAGCAGTGTTAACCTTTCTACAGGGCCCAGGTTT | CASSVNLSTGPRF
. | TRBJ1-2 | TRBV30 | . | TGTGCCCTGTCAGGCTCAGCTAACTATGGCTACACCTTC | CALSGSANYGYTF
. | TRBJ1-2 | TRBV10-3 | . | TGTGCCATCAGTGAGGGGGAGGTCCATGGCTACACCTTC | CAISEGEVHGYTF
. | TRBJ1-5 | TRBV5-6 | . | TGTGCCAGCAGCTTGGGGCCACAGGGTTCCCCCAATCAGCCCCAGCATTTT | CASSLGPQGSPNQPQHF
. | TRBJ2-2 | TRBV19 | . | TGTGCCAGTATTGGGGGGAGATTGGGGGCCACCGGGGAGCTGTTTTTT | CASIGGRLGATGELFF
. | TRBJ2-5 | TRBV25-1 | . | TGTGCCAGCAGTGACCTGACAGAGTACCAAGAGACCCAGTACTTC | CASSDLTEYQETQYF
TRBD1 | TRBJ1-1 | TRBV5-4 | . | TGTGCCAGCAGCAGGACAGGGGACACTGAAGCTTTCTTT | CASSRTGDTEAFF
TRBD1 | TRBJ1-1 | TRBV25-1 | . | TGTGCCAGCAGGGGACAACAGGGGCTGAACACTGAAGCTTTCTTT | CASRGQQGLNTEAFF
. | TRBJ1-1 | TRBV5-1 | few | TGCGCCAGCAGCTTGGGACAGTCGAACACTGAAGCTTTCTTT | CASSLGQSNTEAFF
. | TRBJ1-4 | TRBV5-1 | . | TGCGCCAGCAGCTTCATGGGGGACCCAAATGAAAAACTGTTTTTT | CASSFMGDPNEKLFF
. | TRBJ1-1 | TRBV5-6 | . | TGTGCCAGCAGCTTGGGACAGGTCCTAAACACTGAAGCTTTCTTT | CASSLGQVLNTEAFF
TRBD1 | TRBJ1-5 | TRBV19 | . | TGTGCCAGTAGTATACGACAGGGAAGCAATCAGCCCCAGCATTTT | CASSIRQGSNQPQHF
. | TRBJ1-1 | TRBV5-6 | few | TGTGCCAGCAGACGGACCGGGACACTGAACACTGAAGCTTTCTTT | CASRRTGTLNTEAFF
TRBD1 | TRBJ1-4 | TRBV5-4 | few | TGTGCCAGCAGCTTGGGCGGGACAGGGGGCGAAAAACTGTTTTTT | CASSLGGTGGEKLFF
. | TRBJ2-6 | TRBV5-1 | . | TGCGCCAGCAGCTTCGCCCCGGGACACGTATACTCTGGGGCCAACGTCCTGACTTTC | CASSFAPGHVYSGANVLTF
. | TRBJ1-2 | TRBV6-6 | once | TGTGCCAGCATGAAACCCGCTAAGAGGGATGGCTACACCTTC | CASMKPAKRDGYTF
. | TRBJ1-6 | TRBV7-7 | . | TGTGCTAGCAGCTCAGGGAATTCACCCCTCCACTTT | CASSSGNSPLHF
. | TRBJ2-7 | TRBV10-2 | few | TGCGCCAGCAGTGGAACGGCGACCTACGAGCAGTACTTC | CASSGTATYEQYF
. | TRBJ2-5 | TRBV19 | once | TGTGCCAGTAGTGAGGGGCGGGAGACCCAGTACTTC | CASSEGRETQYF
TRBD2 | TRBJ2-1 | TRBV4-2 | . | TGTGCCAGCAGCCAAGATTGGACAGCGGGAGTAGGTGAGCAGTTCTTC | CASSQDWTAGVGEQFF
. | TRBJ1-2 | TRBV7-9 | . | TGTGCCAGCAGCTTAGCGTCCGACTACTATGGCTACACCTTC | CASSLASDYYGYTF
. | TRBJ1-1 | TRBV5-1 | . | TGCGCCAGCAGCCCAGAAGACAGGAAGAACACTGAAGCTTTCTTT | CASSPEDRKNTEAFF
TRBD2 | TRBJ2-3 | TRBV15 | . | TGTGCCACCAGCAGAGTTAGCGGGTCCACAGAGTCGCAGTATTTT | CATSRVSGSTESQYF
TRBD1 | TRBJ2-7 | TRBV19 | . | TGTGCCAGTAGTCTCCGACAGGGGAGCTACTACGAGCAGTACTTC | CASSLRQGSYYEQYF
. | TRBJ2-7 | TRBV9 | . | TGTGCCAGCAGCGTAGACCTGGGAGAGCAGTACTTC | CASSVDLGEQYF
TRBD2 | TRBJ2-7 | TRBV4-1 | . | TGCGCCAGCAGCCAAGACCGGGCGGGGGTCCCAGCCTCCTACGAGCAGTACTTC | CASSQDRAGVPASYEQYF
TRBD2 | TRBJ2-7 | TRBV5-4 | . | TGTGCCAGCAGGGGGGGGACTCCCTACGAGCAGTACTTC | CASRGGTPYEQYF
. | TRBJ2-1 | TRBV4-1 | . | TGCGCCATCAGGGGGGACTACAATGAGCAGTTCTTC | CAIRGDYNEQFF
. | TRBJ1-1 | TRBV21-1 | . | TGTGCCAGCAGCAATGAGTTGTCGACGGAGATGAACACTGAAGCTTTCTTT | CASSNELSTEMNTEAFF
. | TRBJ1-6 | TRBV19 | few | TGTGCCAGTAGTCCCCTAGGACCCTATAATTCACCCCTCCACTTT | CASSPLGPYNSPLHF
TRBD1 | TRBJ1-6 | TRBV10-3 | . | TGTGCCATCAGCCGAGGAAGGGACAGGGGGCAGAATTCACCCCTCCACTTT | CAISRGRDRGQNSPLHF
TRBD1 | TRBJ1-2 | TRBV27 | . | TGTGCCAGCAGCCGACAGGGTGAGGATGGCTACACCTTC | CASSRQGEDGYTF
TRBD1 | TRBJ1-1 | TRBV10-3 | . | TGTGCCATCAGGGACAGGGGCTACAACACTGAAGCTTTCTTT | CAIRDRGYNTEAFF
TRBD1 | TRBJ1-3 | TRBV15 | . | TGTGCCACGGCGAGGGGGCAGGGAACTGGAAACACCATATATTTT | CATARGQGTGNTIYF
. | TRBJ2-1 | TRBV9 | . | TGTGCCAGCAGCGTCAACAGCGGTCAAGGAGATGAGCAGTTCTTC | CASSVNSGQGDEQFF
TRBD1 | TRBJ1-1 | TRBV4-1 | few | TGCGCCAGCAGCCAAGATCCAGGGGAAGGGGGCGCTGAAGCTTTCTTT | CASSQDPGEGGAEAFF
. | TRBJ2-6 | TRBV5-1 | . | TGCGCCAGCAGCCTTCGGACACGTTCACTCTCTGGGGCCAACGTCCTGACTTTC | CASSLRTRSLSGANVLTF
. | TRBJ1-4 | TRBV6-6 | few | TGTGCCAGCAGTTACCGGCGGGAAGATGAAAAACTGTTTTTT | CASSYRREDEKLFF
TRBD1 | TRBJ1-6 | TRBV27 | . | TGTGCCAGCAACAGGGGGCCTAAGGATTCACCCCTCCACTTT | CASNRGPKDSPLHF
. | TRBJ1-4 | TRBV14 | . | TGTGCCAGCAGCCCGGGGGGTTCAACTAATGAAAAACTGTTTTTT | CASSPGGSTNEKLFF
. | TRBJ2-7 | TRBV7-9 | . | TGTGCCAGCAGCTCCTGGGAGAGCTACGAGCAGTACTTC | CASSSWESYEQYF
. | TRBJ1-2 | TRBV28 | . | TGTGCCAGCAGAGGGCTCTACGACTATGGCTACACCTTC | CASRGLYDYGYTF
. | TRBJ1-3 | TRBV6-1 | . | TGTGCCAGCAGTGGGGGGGCCACTGGAAACACCATATATTTT | CASSGGATGNTIYF
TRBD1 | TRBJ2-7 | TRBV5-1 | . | TGCGCCAGCACAACAGGGGGAACCCTCTACGAGCAGTACTTC | CASTTGGTLYEQYF
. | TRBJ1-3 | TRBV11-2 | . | TGTGCCAGCAGCTTGGTCGAACCTGGAAACACCATATATTTT | CASSLVEPGNTIYF
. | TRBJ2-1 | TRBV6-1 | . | TGTGCCAGCAGCCTCAGGGGTGGGTCCTACAATGAGCAGTTCTTC | CASSLRGGSYNEQFF
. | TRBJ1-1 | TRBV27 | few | TGTGCCAGCAAGGGCAGCATGAACACTGAAGCTTTCTTT | CASKGSMNTEAFF
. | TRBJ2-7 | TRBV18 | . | TGTGCCAGCTCACAAGGGCACAGGGCGTACTCCGAGCAGTACTTC | CASSQGHRAYSEQYF
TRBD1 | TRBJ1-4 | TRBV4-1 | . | TGCGCCAGCAGCCAAGGGACAGGGGGCACTACTAATGAAAAACTGTTTTTT | CASSQGTGGTTNEKLFF
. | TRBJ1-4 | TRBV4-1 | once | TGCGCCAGCAGCCAGGAGGGACAATCAAATGAAAAACTGTTTTTT | CASSQEGQSNEKLFF
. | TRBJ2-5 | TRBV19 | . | TGTGCCAGTCGGAGGGCCGGGCCGTTGCAAGAGACCCAGTACTTC | CASRRAGPLQETQYF
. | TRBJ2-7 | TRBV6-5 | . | TGTGCCAGCAGTTACCGTACCGCACACTTATACGAGCAGTACTTC | CASSYRTAHLYEQYF
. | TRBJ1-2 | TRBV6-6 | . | TGTGCCAGCAGTTACTCGCGGGGGGGGGACTATGGCTACACCTTC | CASSYSRGGDYGYTF
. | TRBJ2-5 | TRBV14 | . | TGTGCCAGCAGCTGGGACCTCGGGGAGACCCAGTACTTC | CASSWDLGETQYF
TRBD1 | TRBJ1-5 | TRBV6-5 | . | TGTGCCAGCAGTCGGGACAGGGACCAGCCCCAGCATTTT | CASSRDRDQPQHF